Here is one TCR beta chain with its context. CDR3 length: 14 residues. Trimming at V came to 4 bases and at J to 5 bases, leaving 4 bases not matched to a gene. Germline CDR1 SGHAT, CDR2 FQNNGV. The entry originates in a study of blood T cell repertoires in COVID-19. Study information: Donors in the United States, Italy and Spain gave samples during acute or convalescent COVID-19. PBMCs, B-cell-depleted T cells, or T cells provided the cDNA or gDNA that made up the material.

In the original analysis: How many nucleated cells were present was estimated from reference gene primer amplification. The method was immunoSEQ multiplex PCR; TCRdb's version includes in-frame clones alone and lacks a portion of them. V, J and clone size are taken as reported in that table, and D and trimming were inferred from the DNA itself. The sample lists roughly 330,000 clones; around 89% were seen once. The gene calls are TRBV11-2 and TRBJ2-5; 10 bases align to TRBD2. The clonotype comes from a man between 18 and 35 years old who had recovered from COVID-19. The source material was peripheral blood. The CDR3 protein is CASSSLLAGETQYF. For the CDR3, the DNA is TGTGCCAGCAGCTCTCTACTAGCGGGGGAGACCCAGTACTTC.